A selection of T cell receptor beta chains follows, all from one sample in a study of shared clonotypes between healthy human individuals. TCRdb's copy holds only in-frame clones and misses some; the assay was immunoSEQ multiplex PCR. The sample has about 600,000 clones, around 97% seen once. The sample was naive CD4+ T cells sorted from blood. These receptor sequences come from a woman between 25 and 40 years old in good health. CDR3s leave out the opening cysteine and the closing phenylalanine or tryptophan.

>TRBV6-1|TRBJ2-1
ASSGAKAGTSGYEQF
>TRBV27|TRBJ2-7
ATRDEGGLSYEQY
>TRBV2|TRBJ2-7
ASSDEAVGYEQY
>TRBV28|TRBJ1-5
ASSRHSSAHQPQH
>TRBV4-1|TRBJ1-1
ASSQTRDRVGEAF
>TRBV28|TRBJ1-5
ASTLGVQPQH
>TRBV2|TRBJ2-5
AGRQGVQETQY
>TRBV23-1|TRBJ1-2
ASSQWDTSNYGYT
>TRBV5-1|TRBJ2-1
ASSLVRVNEQF
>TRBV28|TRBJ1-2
ASTPPGANYGYT
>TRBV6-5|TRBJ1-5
ASSYSRGANQPQH
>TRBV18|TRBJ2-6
ASSLLGPRSGANVLT
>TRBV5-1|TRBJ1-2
ASSWGSGGDYGYT
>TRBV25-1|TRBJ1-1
ASSDRPSGEAF
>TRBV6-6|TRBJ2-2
ASREREYTGELF
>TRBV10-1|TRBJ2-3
ASSERGGFTDTQY
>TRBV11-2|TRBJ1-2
ASTQVGAPTGYT
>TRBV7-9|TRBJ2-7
ASSSSGRGPYEQY
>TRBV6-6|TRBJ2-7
ASSPSGSYEQY
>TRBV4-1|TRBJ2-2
ASSQERSSGNTGELF
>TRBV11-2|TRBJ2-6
ASSPRRQGAFSGANVLT
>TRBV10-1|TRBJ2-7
ASSDHTWTGDYEQY
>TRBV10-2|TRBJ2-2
ACSGSGNTGELF
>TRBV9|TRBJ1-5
ASSVGGLEGQPQH
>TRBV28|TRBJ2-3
ASSVLAGGVDTQY
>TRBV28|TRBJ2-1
AINRASNEQF
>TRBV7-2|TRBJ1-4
ASSLPTGGGNGVLF
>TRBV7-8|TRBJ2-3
ASSLGPGLAFTQY
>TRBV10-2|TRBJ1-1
ASSERTGMNTEAF
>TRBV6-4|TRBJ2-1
ASSDSFGGLSSYNEQF
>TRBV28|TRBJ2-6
ASSFLGSGANVLT
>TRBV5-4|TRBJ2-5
ASSPVGGLEETQY
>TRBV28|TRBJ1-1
ASSRTLTALVAF
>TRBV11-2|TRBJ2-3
ASSPRRWLAETDTQY
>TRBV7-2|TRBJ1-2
ASSTQGRGVYGYT
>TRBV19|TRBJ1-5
ASSIIGGHHQPQH
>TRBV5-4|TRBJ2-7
ASSLGSGSSYEQY
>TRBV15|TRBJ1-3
ATRRGTGNTIY
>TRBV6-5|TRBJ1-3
ASSQTGETGNTIY
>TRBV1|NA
TSSSHGGTYEQY
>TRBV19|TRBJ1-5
ASSIVLTTSQPQH
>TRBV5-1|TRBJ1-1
ASSVRETNTEAF
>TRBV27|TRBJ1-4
ASSLRGRRATNEKLF
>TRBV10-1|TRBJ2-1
ASSGARVGWRNEQF
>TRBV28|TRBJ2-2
ASTDGSSGRAGELF
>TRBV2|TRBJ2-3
ASSEQGRSDTQY
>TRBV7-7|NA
ASSPPPDGDRDLYEQY
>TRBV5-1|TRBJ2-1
ASRLLAGGPNNEQF
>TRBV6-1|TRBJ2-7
ASSEAWRAGEQY
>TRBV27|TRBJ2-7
ASSFSSGAYEQY
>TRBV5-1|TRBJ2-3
ASSLVAGDRTNTQY
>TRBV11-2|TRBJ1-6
ASSLGKGSYNSPLH
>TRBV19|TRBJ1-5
ASQQHPSAYSNQPQH
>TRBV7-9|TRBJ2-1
ASSLYGVSGDEQF